Below, 6 T cell receptor beta chains from the same sample are listed, as sequenced in a study of graft-versus-host responses after intestinal transplantation. Repertoires were generated with immunoSEQ multiplex PCR, while TCRdb's copy carries only in-frame clones and drops some. The repertoire holds approximately 25,000 clones, with roughly 82% as singletons. For these receptors, no antigen is known. The source was unstimulated CD8+ T cells sorted from spleen or lymph node cells, collected before transplant. The receptor set was obtained from a human donor who was the organ donor for an intestinal transplant.

The count of this clone is one. This chain links TRBV5-5 with TRBJ1-2, with unresolved D. V was pared by 1 base and J by 6 bases, with 16 bases between. The CDR3 runs to 15 residues. Germline CDR1 and CDR2: SGHKS and YYEKEE (reference sequence). The CDR3 DNA reads TGTGCCAGCAGCTTGTCGGGCAGGCCGGTGGATGGCTACACCTTC. Translation gives CASSLSGRPVDGYTF.

The gene calls are TRBV7-9 and TRBJ1-2, with D tentatively TRBD1 (5 bases). The V and J ends lost 3 bases and 6 bases respectively, with 23 bases between them. Per the germline V gene, CDR1 is SEHNR and CDR2 is FQNEAQ (reference sequence). The CDR3 contains 17 residues. The CDR3 bases are TGTGCCAGCAGCTTTGGGGCCGGGGGGGGATATAGCGATGGCTACACCTTC. Its translation is CASSFGAGGGYSDGYTF.

The chain employs TRBV14 and TRBJ2-1, with D hard to call. Germline values: CDR1 SGHDN, CDR2 FVKESK. The CDR3 consists of 17 residues. V was clipped by 4 bases and J by 0 bases, with 16 bases between them. The CDR3 region has the DNA TGTGCCAGCAGCCTAAGATCCGGAGAATTCTCCTACAATGAGCAGTTCTTC. Translating it yields CASSLRSGEFSYNEQFF. The variable domain in full, with the rest retrieved from reference TRBV14 and TRBJ2-1, is EAGVTQFPSHSVIEKGQTVTLRCDPISGHDNLYWYRRVMGKEIKFLLHFVKESKQDESGMPNNRFLAERTGGTYSTLKVQPAELEDSGVYFCASSLRSGEFSYNEQFFGPGTRLTVL.

The V call is TRBV10-3, the J call TRBJ2-7, with D possibly TRBD2 on 5 matching bases. The germline V and J ends were trimmed by 2 bases and 4 bases, with 21 bases remaining between them. CDR1 and CDR2 from the germline V gene are ENHRY and SYGVKD. This CDR3 has 17 residues. For the CDR3, the DNA is TGTGCCATCAGTGAGACGCGGACGGGAAAATCCGTTTACGAGCAGTACTTC. Translated, it gives CAISETRTGKSVYEQYF.

This chain uses TRBV4-1 with TRBJ1-5, with a tentative D call TRBD1 (6 bases). V was trimmed by 0 bases and J by 6 bases, leaving 15 bases between them. The CDR3 is 16 residues long. CDR1 is MGHRA and CDR2 is YSYEKL in the germline V gene. The CDR3 spells CASSQDGARGVQPQHF. As DNA, the CDR3 is TGCGCCAGCAGCCAAGATGGCGCCAGGGGAGTTCAGCCCCAGCATTTT.

The chain carries TRBV14 and TRBJ2-1; TRBD1 is a possible D gene (5 bases). V was clipped by 0 bases and J by 7 bases, with 7 bases between them. The CDR3 is 13 residues long. Looked up from germline, CDR1 is SGHDN and CDR2 is FVKESK. The CDR3 bases are TGTGCCAGCAGCCAAGAGAACAGGAATGAGCAGTTCTTC. This sequence encodes CASSQENRNEQFF. The full variable domain, with the rest looked up from reference TRBV14 and TRBJ2-1, is EAGVTQFPSHSVIEKGQTVTLRCDPISGHDNLYWYRRVMGKEIKFLLHFVKESKQDESGMPNNRFLAERTGGTYSTLKVQPAELEDSGVYFCASSQENRNEQFFGPGTRLTVL.